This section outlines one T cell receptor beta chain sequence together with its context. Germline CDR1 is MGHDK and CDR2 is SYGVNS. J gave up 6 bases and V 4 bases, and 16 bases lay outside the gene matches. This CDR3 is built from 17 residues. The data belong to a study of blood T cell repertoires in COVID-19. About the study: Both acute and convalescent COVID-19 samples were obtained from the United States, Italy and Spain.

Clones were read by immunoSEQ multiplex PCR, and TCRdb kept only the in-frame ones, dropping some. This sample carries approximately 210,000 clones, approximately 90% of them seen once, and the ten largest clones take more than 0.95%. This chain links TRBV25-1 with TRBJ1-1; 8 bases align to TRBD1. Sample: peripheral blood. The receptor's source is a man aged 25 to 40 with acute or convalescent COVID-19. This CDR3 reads CASSVSGGRTRRAEAFF. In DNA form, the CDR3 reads TGTGCCAGCAGTGTGTCAGGGGGCCGGACCCGGCGCGCTGAAGCTTTCTTT.